This T cell receptor beta chain was sequenced during a study of Ad26.COV2.S vaccination and SARS-CoV-2 variants (dated by TCRdb to the early 2020s). A note on the overall study: Donors in the vaccine arm were drawn from COV1001, a multicentre, randomized, double-blind, placebo-controlled phase I-IIa trial testing Ad26.COV2.S in healthy adults. Blinding of investigators to trial group allocation was maintained during experiments and outcome assessment. Ad26.COV2.S was administered intramuscularly at 5 x 10^10 or 1 x 10^11 viral particles, either as a single shot or as two shots given 56 days apart. The TCR-sequenced set comprised about 32 samples: about 19 Ad26.COV2.S vaccine recipients, 5 placebo recipients and 8 SARS-CoV-2 convalescent individuals. Trial participants were randomized into five groups of five: low-dose or high-dose Ad26.COV2.S given once or twice, or placebo on both occasions. The specificity and breadth of SARS-CoV-2-reactive T cell receptors after Ad26.COV2.S vaccination were assessed by TCRbeta repertoire sequencing.

The sample's treatment or condition label is to be understood as: 15 to 20 received Ad26.COV2.S at low or high dose, single or two shots; roughly five received placebo; per-sample allocation not given. For vaccine and placebo recipients, repertoires were sequenced using samples collected on day 63 after the first injection. In Cohort 1b, 25 adults aged 18-55 years were enrolled at a single site in Boston, USA, between 29 July and 7 August 2020. Ad26.COV2.S consisted of a replication-incompetent adenovirus type 26 vector by which a prefusion-stabilized SARS-CoV-2 spike protein from the original Wuhan strain was expressed. On this clone itself: What antigen it recognizes has not been identified. Nothing much larger sits one base from this clone, and base qualities are not available.

TCRbeta CDR3 regions were sequenced with the immunoSEQ Assay. After extraction, genomic DNA underwent amplification by bias-controlled multiplex PCR, followed by high-throughput sequencing. The authors' pipeline ran thus. To quantify the absolute abundance of every unique TCRbeta CDR3 region, sequences were collapsed and filtered. T cell fraction was estimated by normalizing TCRbeta template counts to usable DNA, with usable DNA measured through amplification of reference genes found in all nucleated cells. Repertoire TCRs were annotated as SARS-CoV-2-specific by exact matching of V gene, CDR3 amino acid sequence and J gene to a known reactive TCR set. The reference SARS-CoV-2 TCR set was derived from MIRA and filtered for enrichment in COVID-19-positive ImmuneCODE repertoires, a step that removed public or cross-reactive TCRs. Based on the MIRA antigens, annotated TCRs were further analysed at the level of specific ORF or position within ORF. Breadth was defined as the number of annotated unique rearrangements divided by the total number of unique productive rearrangements, and depth was defined as the summed frequency of the annotated unique rearrangements. Group comparisons of TCR breadth used two-sided Wilcoxon rank-sum tests. The clones in this table, taken by TCRdb from immuneACCESS, are in-frame only. Not every clone is retained; where verified, under half of the shortfall comes from an unresolved V gene, and the cause of the rest is unknown. The DNA gave D and trimming, while V, J and clone size come from that table. Within this sample are around 450,000 clones, with roughly nine tenths of them counted one time only. In total, the top ten clones hold approximately 2.5% of the sample.

CDR1 and CDR2 (GTSNPN, SVGIG) derive from the germline V gene (reference sequence). From its cysteine to its phenylalanine, the CDR3 spans 15 amino acids. Just CDR3 DNA is preserved here, 45 bases in frame from base 1. Relative to germline, V is missing 0 bases and J is missing 6 bases, with 5 bases of the junction outside any gene match. Results and caveats for the whole study, not just this receptor: The study was not powered to compare responses between vaccine doses or regimens. Vaccine and placebo recipients had comparable non-spike TCR breadth, which fits with the vaccine containing only spike. Spike-specific TCR breadth was higher in Ad26.COV2.S recipients than in placebo recipients (P = 0.0014). According to the authors, total T cell responses may have been underestimated by the TCR breadth and depth analyses. After vaccination, substantial breadth of spike-specific CD8+ and CD4+ T cell responses was reported.

Sequenced material: peripheral blood, taken in a trial of Ad26.COV2.S vaccine versus placebo. The chain links TRBV30 with TRBJ1-5; TRBD1 matches 10 bases in the middle. The origin of this receptor is a person aged 18-65 years who received the Ad26.COV2.S COVID-19 vaccine or a placebo. The CDR3 sequence is CAWSVEGTGVQPQHF. The nucleotides are TGTGCCTGGAGTGTAGAAGGGACAGGGGTTCAGCCCCAGCATTTT. This CDR3, with the reference TRBV30 and TRBJ1-5 proteins standing in past its ends, gives the full variable domain SQTIHQWPATLVQPVGSPLSLECTVEGTSNPNLYWYRQAAGRGLQLLFYSVGIGQISSEVPQNLSASRPQDRQFILSSKKLLLSDSGFYLCAWSVEGTGVQPQHFGDGTRLSIL.